This entry lists 5 T cell receptor beta chains sequenced from one sample in a study of beta chain features in type 1 diabetes. No antigen has been identified for these receptors. Isolated RNA was reverse transcribed in full, so expressed TCRB transcripts were sequenced. The protocol was immunoSEQ multiplex PCR, while the TCRdb copy is restricted to in-frame clones and leaves out a portion. The table has roughly 300,000 clones, around 15% seen once. Study-wide results and limits: Significant though moderate, a shortening of TCRB CDR3s appeared in all four CD4+ subsets of Type 1 diabetes patients.

Sequencing was carried out using naive CD4+ T cells from blood. Receptor source: a man aged 25 to 40 with type 1 diabetes.

J is TRBJ2-3 and V is TRBV5-1; TRBD2 matches at 10 bases. The germline CDR1 and CDR2 sequences are SGHRS and YFSETQ. Trimming at V came to 4 bases and at J to 4 bases, leaving 9 bases not matched to a gene. CDR3 length equals 16 residues. This CDR3 reads CASSIAGGTKADTQYF. The CDR3 DNA is TGCGCCAGCAGCATAGCGGGAGGAACGAAAGCAGATACGCAGTATTTT.

This clone turned up a few times. This chain joins TRBV6-1 and TRBJ2-1; tentatively, D is TRBD2 (6 bases). The CDR3 consists of 19 residues. CDR1 MNHNS and CDR2 SASEGT come from the germline V gene. V was cut by 3 bases and J by 0 bases, with 21 bases left in between. The CDR3 DNA follows: TGTGCCAGCAGTGAGGTTCCGGGACTCTCTAGGAGCTCCTACAATGAGCAGTTCTTC. Translated: CASSEVPGLSRSSYNEQFF.

This clone turned up a few times. The chain uses TRBV2 and TRBJ2-5, with 7 bases identical to TRBD1. The germline CDR1 and CDR2 sequences are SNHLY and FYNNEI. The CDR3 is 15 amino acids. J gave up 5 bases and V 0 bases, and 6 bases lay outside the gene matches. The chain's CDR3 is CASSEATGQEETQYF. In nucleotides, the CDR3 is TGTGCCAGCAGTGAAGCGACAGGGCAAGAGGAGACCCAGTACTTC.

This clone was picked up a small number of times. V usage is TRBV15 and J usage is TRBJ2-7, with a weak D call TRBD1 (6 bases). From germline, CDR1 is LNHNV and CDR2 YYDKDF (reference sequence). V shed 3 bases and J shed 3 bases, with 21 bases lying between them. This CDR3 has 17 residues. DNA for the CDR3: TGTGCCACCAGCAGGGACAGCATTGGGCAGTGGAACTACGAGCAGTACTTC. Protein: CATSRDSIGQWNYEQYF.

V usage is TRBV27 and J usage is TRBJ1-2; D gene ambiguous. The CDR3 extends over 14 amino acids. Trimming cost V 4 bases and J 8 bases, with 17 bases left between them. The V gene's germline CDR1 is MNHEY and CDR2 SMNVEV (reference sequence). CDR3 nucleotide sequence: TGTGCCAGCAGTTCACGAGGCTTGATGGAAGGCTACACCTTC. Its protein is CASSSRGLMEGYTF.